Each of the 16 T cell receptor beta chains below was sequenced from the same sample in a study of T cell clonality in common variable immunodeficiency. Profiling relied on immunoSEQ multiplex PCR, and the TCRdb table lists in-frame clones only, not all of them. The repertoire consists of 50,000 or so clones, none detected only once. The source material was peripheral blood mononuclear cells. Receptors were obtained from a person aged 18 to 75 in good health.

This clone was counted many times. The read finishes 3 residues shy of the CDR3 end, and the germline J gene is used to complete it. The rearrangement uses TRBV9 and TRBJ2-1; D might be TRBD1 (5 bases). The CDR3 is 14 residues long. V lost 5 bases and J 8 bases, leaving 17 bases between the germline ends. CDR1 is SGDLS, CDR2 YYNGEE, per germline. The sequenced CDR3 bases are TGTGCCAGCAGTGGGGCTAGAAGTTCCGATGAG. Its translation is CASSGARSSDE. The full CDR3 reads CASSGARSSDEQFF.

In its sample, this clone was seen many times. The read comes to an end 3 residues before the CDR3 does, leaving the germline J gene to fill in the end. V is TRBV24-1 and J is TRBJ1-5; 8 bases fit TRBD1. Germline V lookup: CDR1 KGHDR, CDR2 SFDVKD. Trimming took 10 bases from V and 6 from J; bases not matched to a gene: 10. This CDR3 contains 14 residues. CDR3 DNA (partial): TGTGCCACTCAATCAGGACAGGGAGGTCAGCCC. Encoded protein: CATQSGQGGQP. The complete CDR3 reads CATQSGQGGQPQHF.

This clone was seen repeatedly, ten times or more. The read terminates 3 residues before the CDR3 end, so the remaining end is supplied by the germline J gene. The chain couples TRBV12-5 to TRBJ2-3; TRBD2 matches 7 bases. The CDR3 length is 17 residues. V lost 5 bases and J lost 0; bases outside the gene matches: 11. Germline lookup yields CDR1 LGHNT and CDR2 FRNRAP. CDR3 sequence: CASGQGKLALSTDTQYF. The CDR3 bases that were read are TGTGCTAGTGGTCAGGGAAAACTAGCGCTAAGCACAGATACG.

At least ten counts were recorded for this clone. An end of the junction differs from the germline gene, which may be a read error. The read stops 3 residues short of the end of the CDR3; the missing end is completed from the germline J gene. The chain links TRBV4-2 to TRBJ2-1; D may be TRBD1 (6 bases). The V gene's germline CDR1 is LGHNA and CDR2 YNFKEQ. This CDR3 has 16 residues. The CDR3 DNA, read in part, is TGCGCCAGCAGCCAAGATCAGGCAGGGGTTGGGGATGAG. It codes for CASSQDQAGVGDE. The complete CDR3 sequence is CASSQDQAGVGDEQFF.

Many counts were recorded for this clone. CDR3 region: CSASGETGVYEQYF. The part of the CDR3 DNA that was read is TGCAGTGCTAGCGGGGAGACAGGGGTCTACGAG. This chain joins TRBV20-1 and TRBJ2-7; 8 nucleotides align to TRBD1. The read is 3 residues too short to cover the CDR3 end, so that end is filled in from the germline J gene. Germline V gene sequence: CDR1 DFQATT, CDR2 SNEGSKA (reference sequence). The junction had 7 bases not matched to a gene; V was cut back by 3 bases and J by 3 bases. This CDR3 contains 14 residues.

Comment on this clone: The read terminates 3 residues ahead of where the CDR3 ends, so the germline J gene completes it. The chain uses TRBV10-2 and TRBJ2-1; 10 nucleotides match TRBD2. Germline CDR1 WSHSY, CDR2 SAAADI. The CDR3 consists of 16 residues. V gave up 5 bases and J gave up 4 bases; unmatched junction bases: 8. This CDR3 is CASSQPGLAFYNEQFF. Partial CDR3 DNA: TGCGCCAGCAGTCAACCGGGACTAGCGTTTTACAATGAG.

This clone has ten or more counts. The read falls 3 residues short of the CDR3 end, and the missing part is taken from the germline J gene. V is TRBV5-1 and J is TRBJ2-6; the D is unclear. The V end lost 0 bases, the J end lost 1 base, and 5 bases lay between the germline ends. CDR1 SGHRS and CDR2 YFSETQ come from the germline V gene. The CDR3 covers 15 residues. The CDR3 loop is CASSLEGSGANVLTF. Partial CDR3 DNA: TGCGCCAGCAGCTTGGAGGGTTCTGGGGCCAACGTC.

The table lists this clone with many counts. The CDR3 end is not reached by the read, which stops 3 residues before it; the germline J gene fills it in. The rearrangement links TRBV29-1 to TRBJ1-2; 7 positions agree with TRBD1. This CDR3 has 12 residues. The germline V gene encodes CDR1 SQVTM and CDR2 ANQGSEA. With V trimmed by 3 bases and J by 7 bases, 5 bases remained unmatched. The CDR3: CSVEGQGGGYTF. The CDR3 DNA, read in part, is TGCAGCGTTGAGGGGCAGGGGGGTGGC.

The sample holds many counts of this clone. Coverage ceases 3 residues before the CDR3 finishes, and the germline J gene fills in the end. The V gene is TRBV7-2, the J gene TRBJ2-7; 8 nucleotides line up with TRBD2. CDR1 SGHTA and CDR2 FQGNSA come from the germline V gene. V lost 0 bases to trimming and J lost 2 bases; unmatched junction nucleotides: 0. The length of the CDR3 is 14 residues. The DNA read from the CDR3 is TGTGCCAGCAGCTTAGCTAGCGGGACCTACGAG. This encodes CASSLASGTYE. The whole CDR3 sequence reads CASSLASGTYEQYF.

This clone showed up many times. The read is 3 residues too short to cover the CDR3 end, so that end is filled in from the germline J gene. The chain links TRBV5-1 to TRBJ2-3; TRBD2 agrees at 16 bases. This CDR3 has 18 residues. The V and J ends lost 4 bases and 0 bases, in that order; junction bases with no gene match: 5. CDR1 SGHRS and CDR2 YFSETQ come from the germline V gene. The CDR3 bases that were read are TGCGCCAGCAGCCCGGGACTAGCGGGAGGGATTAGCACAGATACG. Translating gives CASSPGLAGGISTDT. The entire CDR3 is CASSPGLAGGISTDTQYF.

In this sample, this clone turned up many times. The CDR3 is cut off 3 residues early in the read; its end comes from the germline J gene. The chain joins TRBV20-1 to TRBJ2-5, with 12 nucleotides matching TRBD2. V lost 3 bases to trimming and J lost 5 bases; unmatched junction nucleotides: 7. The CDR3 is 15 amino acids. Germline V gene data show CDR1 as DFQATT and CDR2 as SNEGSKA (reference sequence). CDR3 amino acids: CSARSSGRGGETQYF. The part of the CDR3 DNA that was read is TGCAGTGCTAGGTCTAGCGGGAGGGGAGGGGAGACC.

This clone occurred many times. The sequenced CDR3 bases are TGCAGCGTAAGGCGCACAGGGGACACCGGGGAG. It codes for CSVRRTGDTGE. The entire CDR3 sequence reads CSVRRTGDTGELFF. The chain is built from TRBV29-1 and TRBJ2-2; 7 nucleotides match TRBD1. The read stops 3 residues short of the end of the CDR3; the missing end is completed from the germline J gene. The germline gives CDR1 SQVTM, CDR2 ANQGSEA. V lost 6 bases to trimming and J lost 3 bases; unmatched junction nucleotides: 7. This CDR3 comprises 14 residues.

In the case of this clone: The read ends 3 residues shy of where the CDR3 ends; the end is completed using the germline J gene. The genes are TRBV7-9 and TRBJ2-7, with D perhaps TRBD1 (6 bases). CDR3 length: 14 residues. Germline CDR1 is SEHNR and CDR2 is FQNEAQ (reference sequence). The germline V and J ends were trimmed by 5 bases and 1 base, with 12 bases remaining between them. The sequenced CDR3 bases are TGTGCCAGCAGCACGGACAGTATTTCCTACGAG. This translates into CASSTDSISYE. The full CDR3 protein reads CASSTDSISYEQYF.

This clone was observed at least ten times. The CDR3 is cut off 3 residues early in the read; its end comes from the germline J gene. The chain employs TRBV20-1 and TRBJ2-1; TRBD2 aligns across 9 bases. The CDR3 is 16 amino acids. Trimming cost V 6 bases and J 1 base; bases outside gene matches: 10. Germline V gene sequence: CDR1 DFQATT, CDR2 SNEGSKA (reference sequence). CDR3 amino acids: CSAKEKTSGSYNEQFF. Incomplete CDR3 DNA: TGCAGTGCCAAAGAGAAGACTAGCGGTTCCTACAATGAG.

This clone occurred many times. With the read ending 3 residues before the CDR3 end, the germline J gene is used to fill in that end. The chain has TRBV11-2 and TRBJ1-2, with D perhaps matching TRBD1 (5 bases). This CDR3 has 14 amino acids. The germline CDR1 and CDR2 sequences are SGHAT and FQNNGV. The CDR3 reads CASSLLGRVDGYTF. The CDR3 bases that were read are TGTGCCAGCAGCTTATTGGGCAGGGTAGACGGC.

This clone was found many times. The read gets to within 3 residues of the CDR3 end, and the germline J gene fills in the rest. The sample contains more than one DNA sequence encoding this CDR3. The chain recombines TRBV5-1 with TRBJ1-3, with 11 bases aligning to TRBD1. Germline CDR1 and CDR2: SGHRS and YFSETQ. Trimming cost V 2 bases and J 2 bases; bases outside gene matches: 3. This CDR3 is built from 16 residues. The part of the CDR3 DNA that was read is TGCGCCAGCAGCTTAGGACAGGGGGCGCCTGGAAACACC. Translated: CASSLGQGAPGNT. The complete CDR3 sequence is CASSLGQGAPGNTIYF.